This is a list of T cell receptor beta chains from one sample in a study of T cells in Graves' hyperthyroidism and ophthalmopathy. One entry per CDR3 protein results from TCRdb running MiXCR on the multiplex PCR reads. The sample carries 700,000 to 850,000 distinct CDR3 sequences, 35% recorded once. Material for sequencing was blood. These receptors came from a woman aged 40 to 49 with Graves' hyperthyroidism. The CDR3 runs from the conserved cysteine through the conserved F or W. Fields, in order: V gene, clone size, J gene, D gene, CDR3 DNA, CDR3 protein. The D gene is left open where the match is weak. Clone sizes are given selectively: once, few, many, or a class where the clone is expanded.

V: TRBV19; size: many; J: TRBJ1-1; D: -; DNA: TGTGCCAGTAGTATCTGGATGAACACTGAAGCTTTCTTT; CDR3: CASSIWMNTEAFF
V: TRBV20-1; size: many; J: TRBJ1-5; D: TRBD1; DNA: TGCAGCACAAGACAGGGGGCAAATCAGCCCCAGCATTTT; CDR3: CSTRQGANQPQHF
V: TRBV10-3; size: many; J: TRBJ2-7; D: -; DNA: TGTGCCATCAGTTCCCGTCAAGGGGCCGCCTACGAGCAGTACTTC; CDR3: CAISSRQGAAYEQYF
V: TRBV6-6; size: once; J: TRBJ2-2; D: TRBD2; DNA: TGTGCCAGCGGGGGGGTTAACACCGGGGAGCTGTTTTTT; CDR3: CASGGVNTGELFF
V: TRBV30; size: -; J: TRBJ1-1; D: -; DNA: TGTGCCTCCCATCATTGGCTAGCCCCTGAAGCTTTCTTT; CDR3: CASHHWLAPEAFF
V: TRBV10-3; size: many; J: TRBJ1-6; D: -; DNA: TGTGCCATCAGTACGGAGGGAGGGGATTCACCCCTCCACTTT; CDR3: CAISTEGGDSPLHF
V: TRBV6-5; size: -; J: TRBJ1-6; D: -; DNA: TGTGCCAGCAGTTTTGTCCCCTCCTATAATTCACCCCTCCACTTT; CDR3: CASSFVPSYNSPLHF
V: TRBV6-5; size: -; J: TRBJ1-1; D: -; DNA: TGTGCCAGCACCCTGGGGTTAGACTCCCTAATGAACACTGAAGCTTTCTTT; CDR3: CASTLGLDSLMNTEAFF
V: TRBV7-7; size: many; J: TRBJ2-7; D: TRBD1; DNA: TGTGCTAGCAGCTTAAGTGTGACAGGGAGACACGAGCAGTACTTC; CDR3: CASSLSVTGRHEQYF
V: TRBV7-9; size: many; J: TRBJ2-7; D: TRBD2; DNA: TGTGCCAGCAGCTTAACGGACGGGGGGGCCTACGAGCAGTACTTC; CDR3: CASSLTDGGAYEQYF
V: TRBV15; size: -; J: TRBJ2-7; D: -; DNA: TGTGCCAGCAGCAGCTCATACGGGACGGTAGCCTACGAGCAGTACTTC; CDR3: CASSSSYGTVAYEQYF
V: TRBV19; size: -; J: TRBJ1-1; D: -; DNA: TGTGCCAGTAGTATTGGGCCAGCGAACACTGAAGCTTTCTTT; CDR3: CASSIGPANTEAFF
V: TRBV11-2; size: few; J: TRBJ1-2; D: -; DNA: TGTGCCAGCTCACCCCGACACGGGGACGGATCCTACACCTTC; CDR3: CASSPRHGDGSYTF
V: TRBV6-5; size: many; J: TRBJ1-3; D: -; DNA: TGTGCCAGCAGGGACCACACCATATATTTT; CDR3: CASRDHTIYF
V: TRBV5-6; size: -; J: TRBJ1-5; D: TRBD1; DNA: TGTGCCAGCAGCTTGTTAAGGGGGCCTGTCAATCAGCCCCAGCATTTT; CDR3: CASSLLRGPVNQPQHF
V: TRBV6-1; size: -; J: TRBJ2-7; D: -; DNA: TGTGCCAGCATTAATGAGGGGACAAGCTACGAGCAGTACTTC; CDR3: CASINEGTSYEQYF
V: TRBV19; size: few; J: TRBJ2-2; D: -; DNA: TGTGCCAGTAGTATACTCGGGGGTGCTAACACCGGGGAGCTGTTTTTT; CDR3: CASSILGGANTGELFF
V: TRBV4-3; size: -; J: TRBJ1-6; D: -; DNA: TGCGCCAGCAGCCAAGATGGGAGGGATTCCTCACCCCTCCACTTT; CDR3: CASSQDGRDSSPLHF
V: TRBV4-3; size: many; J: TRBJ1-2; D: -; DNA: TGCGCCAGCAGCCAACAACAGGGCGATGGCTACACCTTC; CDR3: CASSQQQGDGYTF
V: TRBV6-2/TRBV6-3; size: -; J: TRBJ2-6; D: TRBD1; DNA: TGTGCCAGCAGTTACAAACAGGGGTGGCTGGCTGGGGCCAACGTCCTGACTTTC; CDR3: CASSYKQGWLAGANVLTF
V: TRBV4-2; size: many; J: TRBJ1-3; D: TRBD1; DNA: TGTGCCAGCAGCCAAGATCAGGGGGAAACAAACACCATATATTTT; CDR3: CASSQDQGETNTIYF
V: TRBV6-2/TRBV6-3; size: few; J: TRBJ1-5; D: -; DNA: TGTGCCAGCAGTTACTCGGGTTCAGAGCCCAATCAGCCCCAGCATTTT; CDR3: CASSYSGSEPNQPQHF
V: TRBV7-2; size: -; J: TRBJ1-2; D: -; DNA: TGTGCCAGCAGCCCAGCAAGGGACTTAATCTATGGCCACACCTTC; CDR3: CASSPARDLIYGHTF
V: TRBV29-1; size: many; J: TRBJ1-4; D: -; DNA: TGCAGCGCAGCCGGGGCAGGCCCGACTAATGAAAAACTGTTTTTT; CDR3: CSAAGAGPTNEKLFF
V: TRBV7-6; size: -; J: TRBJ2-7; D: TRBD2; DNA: TGTGCCAGCAGCTTAGCGGCCGGGAGGCTATACGAGCAGTACTTC; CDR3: CASSLAAGRLYEQYF
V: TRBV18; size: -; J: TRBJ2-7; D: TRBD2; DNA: TGTGCCAGCTCACCTTCTAGCGGGAGCCCCTACGAGCAGTACTTC; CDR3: CASSPSSGSPYEQYF
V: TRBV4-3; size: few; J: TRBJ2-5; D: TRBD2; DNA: TGCGCCAGCAGCACGGCCAGAGGACTAGCGGGCCTAGAGACCCAGTACTTC; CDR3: CASSTARGLAGLETQYF
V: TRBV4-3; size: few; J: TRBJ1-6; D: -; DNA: TGCGCCAGCAGCCAAGATCAGTCGTCACCCCTCCACTTT; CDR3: CASSQDQSSPLHF
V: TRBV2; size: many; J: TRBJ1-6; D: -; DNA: TGTGCCAGCAGTGAACTCCAGGGGTTGGGAAATTCACCCCTCCACTTT; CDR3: CASSELQGLGNSPLHF
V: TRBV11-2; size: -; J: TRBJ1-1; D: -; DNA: TGTGCCAGCAGTCCCGCAGTCGATAGCACTGAAGCTTTCTTT; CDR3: CASSPAVDSTEAFF
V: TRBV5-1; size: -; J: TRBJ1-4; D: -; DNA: TGCGCCAGCAGCTGGACAGAACATAGCGCAACTAATGAAAAACTGTTTTTT; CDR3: CASSWTEHSATNEKLFF
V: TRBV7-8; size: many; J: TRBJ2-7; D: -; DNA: TGTGCCAGCAGCTTCCTAGGCGGGACCTACGAGCAGTACTTC; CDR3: CASSFLGGTYEQYF
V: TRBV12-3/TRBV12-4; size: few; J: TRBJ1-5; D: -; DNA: TGTGCCAGCAGTTTAGGGGGGCCGGGAGGTCAGCCCCAGCATTTT; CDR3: CASSLGGPGGQPQHF
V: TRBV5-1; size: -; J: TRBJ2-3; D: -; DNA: TGCGCCAGCAGCATGGCGAGCACAGATACGCAGTATTTT; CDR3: CASSMASTDTQYF
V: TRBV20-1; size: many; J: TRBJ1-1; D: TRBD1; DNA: TGCAGTGCCAGGGGACAGTTGGGCACTGAAGCTTTCTTT; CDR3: CSARGQLGTEAFF
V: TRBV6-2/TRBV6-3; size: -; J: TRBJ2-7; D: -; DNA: TGTGCCAGCAGTTACCAAGCAGGGTTTACGAACCAGCAGTACTTC; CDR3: CASSYQAGFTNQQYF
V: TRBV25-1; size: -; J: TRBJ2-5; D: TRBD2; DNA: TGTGCCAGCAGTCTCTTCGGGGAGGGCTTGGGGACCCAGTACTTC; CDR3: CASSLFGEGLGTQYF
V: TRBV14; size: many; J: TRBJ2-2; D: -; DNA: TGTGCCAGCAGCCAGCGGATAACCGGGGAGCTGTTTTTT; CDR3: CASSQRITGELFF
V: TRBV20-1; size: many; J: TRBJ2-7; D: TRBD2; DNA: TGCAGTGTCCCGACTAGCGGGGCCTACGAGCAGTACTTC; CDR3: CSVPTSGAYEQYF
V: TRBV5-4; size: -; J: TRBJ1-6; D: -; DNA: TGTGCCAGCAGCCCTGCGGGGTCGGGTTCACCCCTCCACTTT; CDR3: CASSPAGSGSPLHF
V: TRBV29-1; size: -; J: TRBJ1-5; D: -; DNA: TGCAGCGTTGTGGCAGGGAATCAGCCCCAGCATTTT; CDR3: CSVVAGNQPQHF
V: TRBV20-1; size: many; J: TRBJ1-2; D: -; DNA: TGCAGTGCTAGAGTTCCAGGCGATGGCTACACCTTC; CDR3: CSARVPGDGYTF
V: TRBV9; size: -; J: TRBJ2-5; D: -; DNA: TGTGCCAGCAGTAAACTAGCCCAAGAGACCCAGTACTTC; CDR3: CASSKLAQETQYF
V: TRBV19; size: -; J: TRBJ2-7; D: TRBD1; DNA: TGTGCCAGTAGTACAGGGGGCCGGACCTACGAGCAGTACTTC; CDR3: CASSTGGRTYEQYF
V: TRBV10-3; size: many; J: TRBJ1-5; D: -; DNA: TGTGCCAGCAGTGAAACAGGAAATAGGCAGCCCCAGCATTTT; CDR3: CASSETGNRQPQHF
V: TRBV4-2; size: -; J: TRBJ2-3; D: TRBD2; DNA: TGTGCCAGCAGCCGGACTAGCGGAGTGGGGGATACGCAGTATTTT; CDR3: CASSRTSGVGDTQYF
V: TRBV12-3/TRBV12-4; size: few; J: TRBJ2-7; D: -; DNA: TGTGCCAGCAGTCCTCAGAATATCTACGAGCAGTACTTC; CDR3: CASSPQNIYEQYF
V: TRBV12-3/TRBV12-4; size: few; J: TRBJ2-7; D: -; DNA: TGTGCCACCACCTCGGGACCTTTGGACGAGCAGTACTTC; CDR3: CATTSGPLDEQYF